Below, 10 T cell receptor beta chains from the same sample are listed, as sequenced in a study of control samples from healthy donors and cancer patients. Profiled with immunoSEQ multiplex PCR; TCRdb holds only in-frame clones, not every one. Of 100,000 to 150,000 clones listed, nearly 90% are singletons. The sample taken for sequencing was blood. These receptors were taken from a man aged 50 or older in good health.

The rearrangement joins TRBV5-5 to TRBJ2-3, with D perhaps being TRBD1 or TRBD2 (5 bases each). The CDR3 contains 14 residues. CDR1 and CDR2 (germline): SGHKS, YYEKEE (reference sequence). V was pared by 4 bases and J by 4 bases, with 13 bases between. The CDR3 DNA reads as TGTGCCAGCAGCCAGGGACCAGCCTCAGATACGCAGTATTTT. Its protein is CASSQGPASDTQYF.

The chain carries TRBV3-1 (or the pseudogene TRBV3-2) and TRBJ1-1, with a tentative D call TRBD1 (5 bases). This CDR3 spans 16 amino acids. From germline, CDR1 is LGHDT and CDR2 YNNKEL (reference sequence). Deletions cut 2 bases from V and 3 bases from J, with 16 bases between. The CDR3 DNA reads TGTGCCAGCAGCCAACCCCAGGGAAGGGGAGACACTGAAGCTTTCTTT. This sequence encodes CASSQPQGRGDTEAFF.

This rearrangement joins TRBV18 to TRBJ1-2, with TRBD1 matching over 12 bases. Germline loops: CDR1 KGHSH, CDR2 LQKENI. Trimming cost V 4 bases and J 4 bases; bases outside gene matches: 4. The CDR3 length is 15 residues. The CDR3 coding sequence is TGTGCCAGCTCACAGGGACAGGGGGCCGGCTATGGCTACACCTTC. This sequence encodes CASSQGQGAGYGYTF.

This chain uses TRBV5-5 with TRBJ2-2; D ambiguous. V lost 1 base and J lost 5, with 18 bases in between. The CDR3 has 17 amino acids. Germline CDR1 reads SGHKS; CDR2 reads YYEKEE (reference sequence). The CDR3 region is CASSLPPSLAETGELFF. The CDR3 bases are TGTGCCAGCAGCTTGCCACCGAGTCTTGCAGAGACCGGGGAGCTGTTTTTT. The whole variable domain, filled in from reference TRBV5-5 and TRBJ2-2, reads DAGVTQSPTHLIKTRGQQVTLRCSPISGHKSVSWYQQVLGQGPQFIFQYYEKEERGRGNFPDRFSARQFPNYSSELNVNALLLGDSALYLCASSLPPSLAETGELFFGEGSRLTVL.

V usage is TRBV10-1 and J usage is TRBJ2-7, with 8 bases aligning to TRBD1. From germline, CDR1 is WNHNN and CDR2 SYGVQD (reference sequence). This CDR3 has 15 amino acids. Unmatched junction bases numbered 11, after V lost 0 bases and J lost 10 bases. CDR3 protein: CASSESRWTGSKQYF. CDR3 DNA: TGCGCCAGCAGTGAGTCGAGGTGGACAGGGAGTAAACAGTACTTC.

The chain combines TRBV9 with TRBJ1-1, with a weak D call TRBD1 (5 bases). Between the trimmed V and J ends, which lost 2 bases and 6 bases, there was a span of 17 bases. Per germline, CDR1 SGDLS and CDR2 YYNGEE. The CDR3 is 15 residues long. The CDR3 nucleotides read TGTGCCAGCAGCGTGGGCGGACACTTAGAGGCTGAAGCTTTCTTT. Its translation: CASSVGGHLEAEAFF.

This clone was counted a single time. The V call is TRBV15, the J call TRBJ1-1, with D unresolved. V lost 2 bases to trimming and J lost 1 base, with 5 bases between them. The CDR3 contains 13 residues. Germline CDR1 and CDR2: LNHNV and YYDKDF (reference sequence). The CDR3 spells CATSRSENTEAFF. The DNA of the CDR3 is TGTGCCACCAGCAGATCAGAGAACACTGAAGCTTTCTTT. Full variable domain (rest looked up from reference TRBV15 and TRBJ1-1): DAMVIQNPRYQVTQFGKPVTLSCSQTLNHNVMYWYQQKSSQAPKLLFHYYDKDFNNEADTPDNFQSRRPNTSFCFLDIRSPGLGDTAMYLCATSRSENTEAFFGQGTRLTVV.

The chain combines TRBV28 with TRBJ2-2, with D perhaps matching TRBD1 (5 bases). CDR1 and CDR2 from the germline V gene are MDHEN and SYDVKM. The CDR3 sequence is 15 residues long. The V end lost 3 bases, the J end lost 5 bases, and 13 bases lay between the germline ends. The CDR3 DNA is TGTGCCAGCAGTTTCGGTCCCCAGGGAACCGGGGAGCTGTTTTTT. It specifies CASSFGPQGTGELFF.

The chain couples TRBV11-2 to TRBJ2-5; D remains ambiguous. V was cut by 4 bases and J by 0 bases, with 15 bases left in between. This CDR3 has 16 residues. Germline V CDR1 and CDR2: SGHAT, FQNNGV. The CDR3 bases are TGTGCCAGCAGCTATGGAACTATGGCAGACCAAGAGACCCAGTACTTC. It specifies CASSYGTMADQETQYF.

Points on this clone: Other DNA sequences in the same sample also yield this CDR3. This sequence joins TRBV28 and TRBJ1-6; weak D call: TRBD1 (6 bases). Trimming cost V 3 bases and J 6 bases, with 9 bases left between them. The CDR3 spans 14 residues. CDR1 and CDR2 (germline): MDHEN, SYDVKM. Here the CDR3 reads CASSFPGANSPLHF. In DNA, the CDR3 is TGTGCCAGCAGTTTCCCGGGGGCTAATTCACCCCTCCACTTT.